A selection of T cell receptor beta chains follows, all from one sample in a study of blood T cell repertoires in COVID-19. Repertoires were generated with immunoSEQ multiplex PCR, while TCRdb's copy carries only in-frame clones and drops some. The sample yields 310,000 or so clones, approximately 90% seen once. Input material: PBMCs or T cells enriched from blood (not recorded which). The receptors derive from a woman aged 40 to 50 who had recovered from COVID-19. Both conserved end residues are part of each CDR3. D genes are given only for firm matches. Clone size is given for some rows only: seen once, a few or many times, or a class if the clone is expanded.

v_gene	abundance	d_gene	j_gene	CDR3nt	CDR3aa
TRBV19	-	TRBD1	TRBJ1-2	TGTGCCACCACTAGACAGGGCGGCTATGGCTACACCTTC	CATTRQGGYGYTF
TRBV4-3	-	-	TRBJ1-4	TGCGCCAGCAGCCAAGATGTCAGGGAAGGGGATGAAAAACTGTTTTTT	CASSQDVREGDEKLFF
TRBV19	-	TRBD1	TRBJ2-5	TGTGCCAGTAGTATAGTAGGTAACAGGGGATCTAAAGAGACCCAGTACTTC	CASSIVGNRGSKETQYF
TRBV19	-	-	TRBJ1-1	TGTGCCAGTCAAATCGGGGGGAGCACTGAAGCTTTCTTT	CASQIGGSTEAFF
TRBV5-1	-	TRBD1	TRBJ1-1	TGCGCCAGCAGCCTACAAACAGGGGGTAAAGCTGAAGCTTTCTTT	CASSLQTGGKAEAFF
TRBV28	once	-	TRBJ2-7	TGTGCCAGCAGTTTGGAGGGGCGAGCCTACGAGCAGTACTTC	CASSLEGRAYEQYF
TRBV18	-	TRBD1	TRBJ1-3	TGTGCCAGCTCACCCGACAGGGGTGGAAACACCATATATTTT	CASSPDRGGNTIYF
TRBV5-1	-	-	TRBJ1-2	TGCGCCAGCAGCTCTTCCTCGTCAGGGGCATCGGGCTACACCTTC	CASSSSSSGASGYTF
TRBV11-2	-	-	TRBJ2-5	TGTGCCAGCAGCGGGCCCGTCACACACCAAGAGACCCAGTACTTC	CASSGPVTHQETQYF
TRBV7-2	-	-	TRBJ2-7	TGTGCCAGCAGCCCCGGGGTGTGGCAGGGGATCGACGAGCAGTACTTC	CASSPGVWQGIDEQYF
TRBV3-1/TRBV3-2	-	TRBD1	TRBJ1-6	TGTGCCAGCAGCGTGGGGACAGGGTATAATTCACCCCTCCACTTT	CASSVGTGYNSPLHF
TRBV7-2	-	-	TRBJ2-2	TGTGCCAGCAGCTTAGTGGGTTCGGGGAACACCGGGGAGCTGTTTTTT	CASSLVGSGNTGELFF
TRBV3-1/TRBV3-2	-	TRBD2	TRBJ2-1	TGTGCCAGCAGCCAAGGGCTAGCGGGAGTCAATGAGCAGTTCTTC	CASSQGLAGVNEQFF
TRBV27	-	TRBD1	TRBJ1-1	TGTGCCAGCAGTCACAGGGGGCTTCGGACTGAAGCTTTCTTT	CASSHRGLRTEAFF
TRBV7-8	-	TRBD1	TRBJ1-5	TGTGCCAGCAGCTTAGCGCTTGGGACAGGGGGTTTTCGGATTCAGCCCCAGCATTTT	CASSLALGTGGFRIQPQHF
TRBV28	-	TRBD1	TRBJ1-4	TGTGCCAGCAGTGGGCGGACAGGGGCCGAAAAACTGTTTTTT	CASSGRTGAEKLFF
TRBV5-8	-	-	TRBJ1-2	TGTGCCAGCAGCTTTGGCATTGCCCAGGGGCCCTCTAACTATGGCTACACCTTC	CASSFGIAQGPSNYGYTF
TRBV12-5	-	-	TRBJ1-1	TGTGCTAGTGGTTTGGTACCCCAGGGAGGTACTGAAGCTTTCTTT	CASGLVPQGGTEAFF
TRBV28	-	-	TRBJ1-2	TGTGCCAGCAGGGATGGACAGTTTAGTAACTATGGCTACACCTTC	CASRDGQFSNYGYTF
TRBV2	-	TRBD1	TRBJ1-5	TGTGCCAGCAGTGAGGGACAGATACCTGGTTTACAGCCCCAGCATTTT	CASSEGQIPGLQPQHF
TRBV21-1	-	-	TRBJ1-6	TGTGCCAGCAGACTATCCCCGAGCTCCTATAATTCACCCCTCCACTTT	CASRLSPSSYNSPLHF
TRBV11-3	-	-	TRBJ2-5	TGTGCCAGCAGCTTACGAGGGCAAGAGACCCAGTACTTC	CASSLRGQETQYF
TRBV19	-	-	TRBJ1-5	TGTGCCAGTAGTATGGAGGCCTTTGCATATAGCAATCAGCCCCAGCATTTT	CASSMEAFAYSNQPQHF
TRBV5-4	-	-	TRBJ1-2	TGTGCCAGCCGACCGGGGCAGGGGAACTCGTATGGCTACACCTTC	CASRPGQGNSYGYTF
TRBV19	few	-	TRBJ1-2	TGTGCCGTAGGGAGCCTCTATGGCTACACCTTC	CAVGSLYGYTF
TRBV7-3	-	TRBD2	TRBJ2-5	TGTGCCAGCAGCCGGGGGGAATCCGAGACCCAGTACTTC	CASSRGESETQYF
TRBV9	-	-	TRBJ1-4	TGTGCCAGCAGCGTAGGTGGTCAGGGAATGGCCGAAAAACTGTTTTTT	CASSVGGQGMAEKLFF
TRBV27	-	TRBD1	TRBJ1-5	TGTGCCAGCAGAAAGGGGGCCTATCAGCCCCAGCATTTT	CASRKGAYQPQHF
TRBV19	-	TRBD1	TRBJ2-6	TGTGCCAGTAGTATAAATCCGGGACAGGGAGTCTCCACTGGGGCCAACGTCCTGACTTTC	CASSINPGQGVSTGANVLTF
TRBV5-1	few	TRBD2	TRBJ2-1	TGCGCCAGCAGCTCCACCCCTCCAGATAGCGGGAGTCAGCAGTTCTTC	CASSSTPPDSGSQQFF
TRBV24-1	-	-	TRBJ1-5	TGTGCCACCAGCCTAGGGGCAGGGGATAGCAATCAGCCCCAGCATTTT	CATSLGAGDSNQPQHF
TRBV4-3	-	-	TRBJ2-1	TGCGCCAGCAGCCAAGTCTCAGGGAGGCGATACAATGAGCAGTTCTTC	CASSQVSGRRYNEQFF
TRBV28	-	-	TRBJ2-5	TGTGCCAGCAGTTCCCCAGGGGCAGAGACCCAGTACTTC	CASSSPGAETQYF
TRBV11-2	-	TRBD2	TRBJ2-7	TGTGCCAGCAGCTCCGAAAGACTAGCGGGAGGGTGGGGCTACGAGCAGTACTTC	CASSSERLAGGWGYEQYF
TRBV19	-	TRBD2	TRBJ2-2	TGTGCCAGTAGTATCGGGCGGGGACTACTGAACACCGGGGAGCTGTTTTTT	CASSIGRGLLNTGELFF
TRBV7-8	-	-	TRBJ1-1	TGTGCCAGCAGCGCGCAGGGTTTCACTGAAGCTTTCTTT	CASSAQGFTEAFF
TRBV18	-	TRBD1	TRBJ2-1	TGTGCCAGCTCACCCTCCGGACAGGGGGCATATGAGCAGTTCTTC	CASSPSGQGAYEQFF
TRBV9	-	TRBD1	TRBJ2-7	TGTGCCAGCAGCGCCTCGACAGGGTTCGCCTACGAGCAGTACTTC	CASSASTGFAYEQYF
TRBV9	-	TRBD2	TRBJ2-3	TGTGCCAGCAGCGTAGGACTAGCGGGGAAAACTAGCACAGATACGCAGTATTTT	CASSVGLAGKTSTDTQYF
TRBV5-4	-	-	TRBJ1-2	TGTGCCAGCAGCTCCTCCGTGGGCCTAGGGGACTATGGCTACACCTTC	CASSSSVGLGDYGYTF
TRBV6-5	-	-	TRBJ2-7	TGTGCCAGCAGGCTGAGGCAGGGTCCCTACGAGCAGTACTTC	CASRLRQGPYEQYF
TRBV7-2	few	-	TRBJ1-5	TGTGCCAGCAGCCCCAACCTGGGGACTAATCAGCCCCAGCATTTT	CASSPNLGTNQPQHF
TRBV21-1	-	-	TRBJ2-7	TGTGCCAGCAGCATTGCCCCGGGACTAGCGGGGGGAAAGAAGCAGTACTTC	CASSIAPGLAGGKKQYF
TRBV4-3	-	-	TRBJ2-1	TGCGCCAGCAGCCAAGATCGGCGGGTCAATGAGCAGTTCTTC	CASSQDRRVNEQFF
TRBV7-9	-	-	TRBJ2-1	TGTGCCAGCAGCTTTATTATACAGGGCTATGAGCAGTTCTTC	CASSFIIQGYEQFF
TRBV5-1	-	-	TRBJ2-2	TGCGCCAGCAGCTTGGTTCAGGGAGGCACCGGGGAGCTGTTTTTT	CASSLVQGGTGELFF
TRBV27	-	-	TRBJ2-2	TGTGCCAGCAGTTTCACAGGGTCTCCCACCCGGGAGCTGTTTTTT	CASSFTGSPTRELFF
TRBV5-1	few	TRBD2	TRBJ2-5	TGCGCCAGCAGCCCCGGGGACTATCGAGAGACCCAGTACTTC	CASSPGDYRETQYF
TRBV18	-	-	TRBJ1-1	TGTGCCAGCTCACCCCTCGGACAGATGAACACTGAAGCTTTCTTT	CASSPLGQMNTEAFF
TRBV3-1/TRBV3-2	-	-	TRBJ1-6	TGTGCCAGCAGCCCCCTAAAGGTGGACAGAAGTTCACCCCTCCACTTT	CASSPLKVDRSSPLHF
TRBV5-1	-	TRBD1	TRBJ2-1	TGCGCCAGCAGCTTGGGAGTTCAGGGGGTCCACAATGAGCAGTTCTTC	CASSLGVQGVHNEQFF
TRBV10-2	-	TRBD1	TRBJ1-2	TGCGCCAGTGTACAGGGGGACCTCTATGGCTACACCTTC	CASVQGDLYGYTF
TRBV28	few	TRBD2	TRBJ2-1	TGTGCCAGCAGTTGGCGAGCGGGGGCCCTTAATAATGAGCAGTTCTTC	CASSWRAGALNNEQFF
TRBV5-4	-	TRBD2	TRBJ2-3	TGTGCCAGCAGCTTTATGACTAGCTCAGATACGCAGTATTTT	CASSFMTSSDTQYF
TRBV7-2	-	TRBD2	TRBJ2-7	TGTGCCAGCAGATCGCGACTAGCGGCGAGCTACGAGCAGTACTTC	CASRSRLAASYEQYF
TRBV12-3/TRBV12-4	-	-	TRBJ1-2	TGTGCCAGCAGTTTGGGGCAGAACTATGGCTACACCTTC	CASSLGQNYGYTF
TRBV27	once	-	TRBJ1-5	TGTGCCAGCAGTTTCCAGCAGGGCAATCAGCCCCAGCATTTT	CASSFQQGNQPQHF
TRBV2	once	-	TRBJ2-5	TGTGCCAGCAGTGGGAAGGGGCTCCAGCCAGAGACCCAGTACTTC	CASSGKGLQPETQYF
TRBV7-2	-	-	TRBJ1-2	TGTGCCAGCAGCTTAGATCCAGGGTCGGGTGGCTACACCTTC	CASSLDPGSGGYTF
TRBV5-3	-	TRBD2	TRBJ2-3	TGTGCCAGAAGCTCTAGCGGGAAGGGCACAGATACGCAGTATTTT	CARSSSGKGTDTQYF